This T cell receptor (beta chain) was observed in a study of blood T cell repertoires in COVID-19. TCRdb's copy holds only in-frame clones and misses some; the assay was immunoSEQ multiplex PCR. The repertoire holds over 350,000 clones, with 70% to 90% as singletons. There are 18 residues in the CDR3. Germline assignment: CDR1 SGHTA and CDR2 FQGNSA. V shed 5 bases and J 4 bases; nucleotides not matched to a gene: 14. Input material: peripheral blood. The V and J genes are TRBV7-2 and TRBJ1-3, with 10 bases fitting TRBD1. The sequence derives from a woman in her twenties or thirties with active or convalescent COVID-19. The CDR3 here is CASSQRGTGVPGGNTIYF. The DNA for the CDR3 is TGTGCCAGCAGCCAAAGAGGGACAGGGGTACCGGGAGGAAACACCATATATTTT.